Following are 28 T cell receptor beta chains from one sample sequenced in a study of T cells in Graves' hyperthyroidism and ophthalmopathy (dated by TCRdb to about 2019). Library construction relied on multiplex PCR. Sequencer: Illumina HiSeq 2000. Amplification of TCR beta CDR3 regions was carried out from RNA transcripts. The TCR CDR3 was subjected to a first round of RT-PCR using the HTBI primer set and the Qiagen OneStep RT-PCR kit. TCRdb reran the public reads through fastp at Q25 and MiXCR, keeping productive beta chains. Identical CDR3 proteins give one entry, which carries the most common genes and DNA. For this sample there are nearly 600,000 distinct CDR3 sequences; approximately 15% appear just once. The leading ten clones occupy around 7% of the sample. Material for sequencing was blood. These receptor sequences come from a woman in her late teens or twenties with Graves' ophthalmopathy.

This clonotype was picked up many times. This rearrangement joins TRBV5-6 to TRBJ2-3; 8 bases line up with TRBD1. The CDR3 has 15 amino acids. Germline V gives CDR1 SGHDT, CDR2 YYEEEE. The junction had 13 bases not matched to a gene; V was cut back by 5 bases and J by 8 bases. CDR3 amino acids: CASSFDRGLLVTQYF. The CDR3 DNA is TGTGCCAGCAGTTTTGACAGGGGCCTCCTCGTTACGCAGTATTTT. The variable domain in full, with the rest retrieved from reference TRBV5-6 and TRBJ2-3, is DAGVTQSPTHLIKTRGQQVTLRCSPKSGHDTVSWYQQALGQGPQFIFQYYEEEERQRGNFPDRFSGHQFPNYSSELNVNALLLGDSALYLCASSFDRGLLVTQYFGPGTRLTVL.

This clonotype was detected ten times or more. The V gene is TRBV28, the J gene TRBJ2-3, with D perhaps given as TRBD1 or TRBD2 (5 bases each). CDR3 length: 12 amino acids. Germline CDR1 MDHEN, CDR2 SYDVKM. With 9 bases removed from V and 4 bases from J, the gap between germline ends came to 11 bases. This chain's CDR3 is CASRGVSDTQYF. In DNA form, the CDR3 reads TGTGCCAGTAGAGGGGTCTCAGATACGCAGTATTTT.

This sequence joins TRBV18 and TRBJ2-7; the match to TRBD2 covers 8 bases. The CDR3 is 16 amino acids. CDR1 is KGHSH and CDR2 is LQKENI in the germline V gene. The V and J ends lost 1 base and 4 bases, in that order; junction bases with no gene match: 9. CDR3 nucleotides: TGTGCCAGCTCACCACGCGGGAGGCCCGCGGGATACGAGCAGTACTTC. It translates to CASSPRGRPAGYEQYF.

The DNA for the CDR3 is TGTGCCAGCAGCCGCCAAACAGGGGATCTATCTTCACCCCTCCACTTT. Its protein product is CASSRQTGDLSSPLHF. This rearrangement joins TRBV14 to TRBJ1-6; TRBD1 matches 7 bases. The V gene end was trimmed by 4 bases and the J gene end by 9 bases; junction bases not matched to a gene: 12. The CDR3 is 16 amino acids. CDR1 is SGHDN, CDR2 FVKESK, per germline.

This clonotype came up many times. The J gene is TRBJ2-3, the V gene TRBV7-9; D may match TRBD1 or TRBD2 (6 bases each). V shed 3 bases and J shed 6 bases, with 16 bases lying between them. Germline V lookup: CDR1 SEHNR, CDR2 FQNEAQ (reference sequence). The CDR3 contains 15 residues. The CDR3 bases are TGTGCCAGCAGCTTCACTACAGGGACTTTGGATACGCAGTATTTT. Translated: CASSFTTGTLDTQYF. Variable domain in full (rest from reference TRBV7-9 and TRBJ2-3): DTGVSQNPRHKITKRGQNVTFRCDPISEHNRLYWYRQTLGQGPEFLTYFQNEAQLEKSRLLSDRFSAERPKGSFSTLEIQRTEQGDSAMYLCASSFTTGTLDTQYFGPGTRLTVL.

This clonotype was detected ten times or more. This sequence joins TRBV6-1 and TRBJ1-4; D unresolved. The germline gives CDR1 MNHNS, CDR2 SASEGT. The CDR3 spans 15 residues. V was pared by 6 bases and J by 5 bases, with 16 bases between. CDR3 coding DNA: TGTGCCAGCAGACCCGGAGGAAGAGGGAATGAAAAACTGTTTTTT. This codes for CASRPGGRGNEKLFF.

The J gene is TRBJ1-3, the V gene TRBV7-9, with TRBD1 matching 7 bases. Per germline, CDR1 SEHNR and CDR2 FQNEAQ (reference sequence). Losses at the gene ends were 5 bases for V and 0 bases for J; bases not matched to a gene: 13. The CDR3 is 18 residues long. As DNA, the CDR3 is TGTGCCAGCAGCCCAAGGGACAGAAGACTTTTCTCTGGAAACACCATATATTTT. Amino acids: CASSPRDRRLFSGNTIYF.

This clonotype has at least ten counts. The chain has TRBV7-3 and TRBJ1-1, with D unresolved. The germline V gene encodes CDR1 SGHTA and CDR2 FQGTGA. V lost 4 bases and J lost 8, with 14 bases in between. The CDR3 is made up of 13 amino acids. The chain's CDR3 is CASSYGPMGEAFF. As DNA, the CDR3 is TGTGCCAGCAGCTACGGACCGATGGGGGAAGCTTTCTTT.

As concerns this clonotype: This may be a read error: a much more frequent sequence differs by one nucleotide. In nucleotides, the CDR3 is TGTCCCAGCAGTGGGACAGTCCGAGGCAATCAGCCCCAGCATTTT. Protein: CPSSGTVRGNQPQHF. The chain couples TRBV6-1 to TRBJ1-5; 7 bases fit TRBD1. Germline CDR1 MNHNS, CDR2 SASEGT. CDR3 length: 15 amino acids.

This clonotype was seen at least ten times. The rearrangement joins TRBV27 to TRBJ1-2; 8 bases are shared with TRBD1. The V gene's germline CDR1 is MNHEY and CDR2 SMNVEV (reference sequence). V gave up 7 bases and J gave up 7 bases; unmatched junction bases: 14. The CDR3 is 15 residues long. CDR3 protein: CASTPFRTGRGGYTF. The CDR3, as DNA: TGTGCCAGCACCCCATTTCGGACAGGGAGGGGTGGCTACACCTTC.

The genes are TRBV4-2 and TRBJ1-2, with 8 bases that match TRBD1. V shed 0 bases and J 8 bases; nucleotides not matched to a gene: 8. CDR1 is LGHNA and CDR2 is YNFKEQ in the germline V gene. CDR3 size: 15 residues. The CDR3 region is CASSQDPGQDDGYTF. CDR3 sequence (DNA): TGTGCCAGCAGCCAAGACCCGGGACAGGATGACGGCTACACCTTC.

This chain uses TRBV11-2 with TRBJ2-7, with unresolved D. Germline V gene lookup returns CDR1 SGHAT and CDR2 FQNNGV. The CDR3 spans 15 residues. Trimming took 5 bases from V and 3 from J, leaving 17 bases between them. The CDR3 coding sequence is TGTGCCAGCAGCCCGCCTGGGCCCAGATTCTACGAGCAGTACTTC. Residues: CASSPPGPRFYEQYF.

This clonotype was detected many times. This sequence joins TRBV12-3 or TRBV12-4 and TRBJ2-3; D is unclear. CDR3 size: 12 residues. The V end was cut by 3 bases, the J end by 8 bases, with 9 bases between. CDR3 coding DNA: TGTGCCAGCAGTTTTAATCAACCTACGCAGTATTTT. This encodes CASSFNQPTQYF.

This clonotype was observed many times. The chain carries TRBV7-2 and TRBJ2-3, with 9 bases that match TRBD1. Germline V gene lookup returns CDR1 SGHTA and CDR2 FQGNSA. The junction had 18 bases not matched to a gene; V was cut back by 4 bases and J by 4 bases. CDR3 length: 19 amino acids. CDR3 loop: CASSSNPYRDRVTSDTQYF. The CDR3 nucleotides are TGTGCCAGCAGCTCGAACCCGTACCGGGACAGGGTGACCTCAGATACGCAGTATTTT. Full variable domain (missing parts from reference TRBV7-2 and TRBJ2-3): GAGVSQSPSNKVTEKGKDVELRCDPISGHTALYWYRQSLGQGLEFLIYFQGNSAPDKSGLPSDRFSAERTGGSVSTLTIQRTQQEDSAVYLCASSSNPYRDRVTSDTQYFGPGTRLTVL.

Comment on this clonotype: One end of the junction is discordant with germline, which a read error may explain. V usage is TRBV28 and J usage is TRBJ2-7, with D hard to call. Germline CDR1 and CDR2: MDHEN and SYDVKM. The CDR3 contains 12 residues. As DNA, the CDR3 is TGTGCCAGCAGTTTATTCTCTTACGAGCACTACTTC. Its protein is CASSLFSYEHYF.

The count of this clonotype is one. The chain combines TRBV28 with TRBJ2-3, with 13 positions matching TRBD2. This CDR3 is built from 18 residues. The germline V gene has CDR1 MDHEN and CDR2 SYDVKM. J was trimmed by 3 bases and V by 6 bases; bases with no gene match: 12. CDR3 bases: TGTGCCAGCAGCCAGGCCGGGACTAGCGGGATGAGAACAGATACGCAGTATTTT. It yields the protein CASSQAGTSGMRTDTQYF.

This clonotype was recorded at least ten times. This rearrangement joins TRBV6-5 to TRBJ1-1; possibly TRBD1 for D (6 bases). CDR1 is MNHEY and CDR2 is SVGAGI in the germline V gene. This CDR3 has 18 residues. The V end lost 0 bases, the J end lost 0 bases, and 17 bases lay between the germline ends. CDR3 region: CASSYSTGWARLNTEAFF. The CDR3 DNA follows: TGTGCCAGCAGTTACTCAACAGGGTGGGCCCGGTTGAACACTGAAGCTTTCTTT.

This clonotype was observed a handful of times. V is TRBV20-1 and J is TRBJ2-1; a weak D match, TRBD2 (6 bases). CDR3 length: 20 residues. The V end lost 1 base, the J end lost 2 bases, and 27 bases lay between the germline ends. The germline V gene encodes CDR1 DFQATT and CDR2 SNEGSKA (reference sequence). For the CDR3, the DNA is TGCAGTGCTAGAGCCTCCTTCAATCGACAGAGGACTATTACCTACAATGAGCAGTTCTTC. It specifies CSARASFNRQRTITYNEQFF.

Only one count was recorded for this clonotype. The chain carries TRBV6-5 and TRBJ1-1; 12 bases are shared with TRBD1. Per the germline V gene, CDR1 is MNHEY and CDR2 is SVGAGI. V trimming: 4 bases; J trimming: 0 bases; junction bases outside the gene matches: 6. The CDR3 spans 17 residues. The CDR3 bases are TGTGCCAGCAGTTTATCCGGGACAGGGGGCATGAACACTGAAGCTTTCTTT. Protein: CASSLSGTGGMNTEAFF.

The CDR3 spells CASIPSSWFPLDGDKGNQPQHF. The CDR3 DNA reads as TGTGCCAGTATCCCGTCATCATGGTTCCCCCTCGATGGGGACAAAGGCAATCAGCCCCAGCATTTT. The chain has TRBV19 and TRBJ1-5; a weak D match, TRBD1 (6 bases). The CDR3 spans 22 residues. The V end lost 7 bases, the J end lost 2 bases, and 36 bases lay between the germline ends. Germline CDR1 LNHDA, CDR2 SQIVND (reference sequence).

The V gene is TRBV29-1, the J gene TRBJ2-7; no clear D gene. Trimming cost V 1 base and J 4 bases, with 14 bases left between them. Germline CDR1 and CDR2: SQVTM and ANQGSEA. The CDR3 totals 14 residues. CDR3: CSVEAKGSDYEQYF. The CDR3 coding sequence is TGCAGCGTTGAAGCCAAGGGTTCCGATTACGAGCAGTACTTC.

This clonotype was seen a handful of times. The V and J genes are TRBV4-1 and TRBJ1-1; D is ambiguous. There are 15 residues in the CDR3. Trimming took 5 bases from V and 0 from J, leaving 13 bases between them. Germline-derived CDR1 and CDR2 are MGHRA and YSYEKL. DNA of the CDR3: TGCGCCAGCAGCTTCGAAGGATGGATGAACACTGAAGCTTTCTTT. Translation: CASSFEGWMNTEAFF.

In this sample, this clonotype turned up many times. V is TRBV7-9 and J is TRBJ2-1, with 8 bases matching TRBD2. Germline V gene data show CDR1 as SEHNR and CDR2 as FQNEAQ (reference sequence). The ends lost 1 base at V and 0 bases at J; junction bases unmatched: 5. The CDR3 loop spans 17 amino acids. CDR3 residues: CASSLGYGGDSYNEQFF. For the CDR3, the DNA is TGTGCCAGCAGCTTAGGTTACGGGGGGGACTCCTACAATGAGCAGTTCTTC.

The chain combines TRBV4-2 with TRBJ2-1, with 12 bases aligning to TRBD2. Unmatched junction bases numbered 9, after V lost 2 bases and J lost 4 bases. Looked up from germline, CDR1 is LGHNA and CDR2 is YNFKEQ. The CDR3 is 18 amino acids. The CDR3 region has the DNA TGTGCCAGCAGCCAAACTAGCGGGGGGCAAAGCTATTACAATGAGCAGTTCTTC. Translating it yields CASSQTSGGQSYYNEQFF.

This clonotype has only a few counts. CDR3 in DNA: TGTGCCACCAGTGATTTACCCCAAAGCGGGCAAGAGACCCAGTACTTC. It codes for CATSDLPQSGQETQYF. The chain recombines TRBV24-1 with TRBJ2-5; possible D gene TRBD2, 6 bases. The CDR3 sequence is 16 residues long. CDR1 is KGHDR and CDR2 is SFDVKD in the germline V gene. V dropped 1 base and J dropped 2 bases, with 13 bases sitting between them.

This clonotype was detected a few times. The chain employs TRBV9 and TRBJ2-7; TRBD2 might be the D (7 bases). From germline, CDR1 is SGDLS and CDR2 YYNGEE. Trimming took 3 bases from V and 6 from J, leaving 28 bases between them. This CDR3 has 18 residues. This chain's CDR3 is CASSDPTLRGGRGSEQYF. CDR3 bases: TGTGCCAGCAGCGACCCCACATTAAGGGGGGGGCGAGGTAGCGAGCAGTACTTC.

CDR3 bases: TGCAGTGTGAGGCCCCCTGGGAATCAGCCCCAGCATTTT. Encoded protein: CSVRPPGNQPQHF. The V gene is TRBV20-1, the J gene TRBJ1-5; no definite D call. The V and J ends lost 7 bases and 4 bases respectively, with 14 bases between them. Germline V gene sequence: CDR1 DFQATT, CDR2 SNEGSKA (reference sequence). CDR3 length equals 13 residues.

This clonotype was counted at least ten times. CDR3 in amino acids: CASSRGQVGNEKLFF. In nucleotides, the CDR3 is TGTGCCAGCAGTCGCGGACAGGTGGGGAATGAAAAACTGTTTTTT. The chain couples TRBV12-3 or TRBV12-4 to TRBJ1-4; TRBD1 matches at 7 bases. Trimming took 5 bases from V and 5 from J; bases not matched to a gene: 8. This CDR3 spans 15 amino acids.